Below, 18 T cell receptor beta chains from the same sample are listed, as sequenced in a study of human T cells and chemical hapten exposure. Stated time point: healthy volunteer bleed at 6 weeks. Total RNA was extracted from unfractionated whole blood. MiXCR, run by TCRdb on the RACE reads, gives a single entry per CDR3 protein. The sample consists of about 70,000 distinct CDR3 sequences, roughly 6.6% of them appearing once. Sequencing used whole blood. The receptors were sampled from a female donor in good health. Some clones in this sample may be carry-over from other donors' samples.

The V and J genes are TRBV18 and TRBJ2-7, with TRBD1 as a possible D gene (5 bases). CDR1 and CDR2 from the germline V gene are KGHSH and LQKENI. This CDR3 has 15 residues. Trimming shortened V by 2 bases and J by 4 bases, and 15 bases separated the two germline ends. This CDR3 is CASSPGAEENYEQYF. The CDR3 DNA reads TGTGCCAGCTCACCAGGGGCAGAAGAGAATTACGAGCAGTACTTC.

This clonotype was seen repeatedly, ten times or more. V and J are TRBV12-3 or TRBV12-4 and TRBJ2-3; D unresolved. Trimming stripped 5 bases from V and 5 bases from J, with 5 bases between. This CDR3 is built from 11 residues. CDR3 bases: TGTGCCAGCAGTGGGGTAGATACGCAGTATTTT. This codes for CASSGVDTQYF.

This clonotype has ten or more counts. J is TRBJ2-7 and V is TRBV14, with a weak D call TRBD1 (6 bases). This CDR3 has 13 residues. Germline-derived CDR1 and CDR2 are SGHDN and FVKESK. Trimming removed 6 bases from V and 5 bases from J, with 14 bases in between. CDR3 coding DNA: TGTGCCAGCAGAAGAACAGGGTCAGACGAGCAGTACTTC. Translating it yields CASRRTGSDEQYF.

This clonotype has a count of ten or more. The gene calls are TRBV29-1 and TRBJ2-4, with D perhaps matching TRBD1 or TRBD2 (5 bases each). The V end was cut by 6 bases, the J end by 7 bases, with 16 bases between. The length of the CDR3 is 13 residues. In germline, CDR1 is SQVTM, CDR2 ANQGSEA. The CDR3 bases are TGCAGCGTAAATTCCGGGACGATGAACATTCAGTACTTC. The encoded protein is CSVNSGTMNIQYF.

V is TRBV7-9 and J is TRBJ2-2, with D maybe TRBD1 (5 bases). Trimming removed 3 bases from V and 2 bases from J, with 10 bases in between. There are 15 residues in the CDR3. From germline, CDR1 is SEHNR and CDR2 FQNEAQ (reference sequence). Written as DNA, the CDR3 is TGTGCCAGCAGCTTGCCAGGGCCTAACACCGGGGAGCTGTTTTTT. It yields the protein CASSLPGPNTGELFF.

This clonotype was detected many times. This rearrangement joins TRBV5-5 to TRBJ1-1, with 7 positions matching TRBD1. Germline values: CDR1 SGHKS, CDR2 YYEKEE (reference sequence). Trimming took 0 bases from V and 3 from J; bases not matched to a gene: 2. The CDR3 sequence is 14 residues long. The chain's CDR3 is CASSLEGGDTEAFF. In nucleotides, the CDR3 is TGTGCCAGCAGCTTGGAAGGGGGCGACACTGAAGCTTTCTTT.

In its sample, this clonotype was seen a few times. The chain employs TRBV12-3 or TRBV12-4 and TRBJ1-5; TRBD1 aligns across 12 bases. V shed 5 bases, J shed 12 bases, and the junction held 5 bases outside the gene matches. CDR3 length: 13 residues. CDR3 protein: CASSGTGGLRQHF. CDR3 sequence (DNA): TGTGCCAGCAGTGGGACAGGGGGCCTGCGCCAGCATTTT.

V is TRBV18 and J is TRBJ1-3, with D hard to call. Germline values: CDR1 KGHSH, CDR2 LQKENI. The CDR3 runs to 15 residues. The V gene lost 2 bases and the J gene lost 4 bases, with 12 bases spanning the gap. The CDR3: CASSPTNGRGNTIYF. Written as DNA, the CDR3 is TGTGCCAGCTCACCAACCAACGGGCGGGGAAACACCATATATTTT.

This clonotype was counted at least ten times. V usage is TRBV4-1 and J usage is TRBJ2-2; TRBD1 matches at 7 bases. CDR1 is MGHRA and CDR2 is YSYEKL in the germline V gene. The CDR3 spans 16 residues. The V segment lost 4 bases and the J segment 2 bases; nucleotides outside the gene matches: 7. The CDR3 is CASSPTGQTNTGELFF. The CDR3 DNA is TGCGCCAGCAGCCCCACGGGACAGACTAACACCGGGGAGCTGTTTTTT.

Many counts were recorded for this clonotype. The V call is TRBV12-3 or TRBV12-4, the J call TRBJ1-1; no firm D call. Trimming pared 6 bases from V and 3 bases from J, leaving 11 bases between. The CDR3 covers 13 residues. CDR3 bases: TGTGCCAGCAGACCCACACAGTACACTGAAGCTTTCTTT. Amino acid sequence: CASRPTQYTEAFF.

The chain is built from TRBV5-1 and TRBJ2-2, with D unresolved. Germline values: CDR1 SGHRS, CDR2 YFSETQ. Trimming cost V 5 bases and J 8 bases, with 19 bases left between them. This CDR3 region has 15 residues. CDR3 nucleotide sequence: TGCGCCAGCAGTTCGAAACGAGGATCGGTAGGGGAGCTGTTTTTT. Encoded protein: CASSSKRGSVGELFF.

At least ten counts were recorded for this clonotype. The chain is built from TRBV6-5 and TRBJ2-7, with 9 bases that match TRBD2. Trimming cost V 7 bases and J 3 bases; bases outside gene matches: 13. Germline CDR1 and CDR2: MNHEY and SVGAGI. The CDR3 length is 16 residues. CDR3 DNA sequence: TGTGCCAGCACCCGGACTAGCGAGACACCCTACTACGAGCAGTACTTC. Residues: CASTRTSETPYYEQYF.

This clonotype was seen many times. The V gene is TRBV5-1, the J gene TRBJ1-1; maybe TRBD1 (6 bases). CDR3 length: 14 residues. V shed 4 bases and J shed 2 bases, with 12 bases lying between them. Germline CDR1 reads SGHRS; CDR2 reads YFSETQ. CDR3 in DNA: TGCGCCAGCAGCCTCCGCAGGGGAAACACTGAAGCTTTCTTT. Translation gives CASSLRRGNTEAFF.

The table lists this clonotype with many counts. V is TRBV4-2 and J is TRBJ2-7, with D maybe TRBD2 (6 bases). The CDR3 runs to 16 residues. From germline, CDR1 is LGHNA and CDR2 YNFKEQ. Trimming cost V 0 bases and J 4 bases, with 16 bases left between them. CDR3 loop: CASSQDETSWRYEQYF. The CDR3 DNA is TGTGCCAGCAGCCAAGATGAAACTAGCTGGAGGTACGAGCAGTACTTC.

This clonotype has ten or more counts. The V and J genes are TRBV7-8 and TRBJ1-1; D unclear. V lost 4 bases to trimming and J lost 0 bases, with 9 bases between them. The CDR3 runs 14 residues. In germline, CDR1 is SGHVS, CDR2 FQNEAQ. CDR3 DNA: TGTGCCAGCAGCTCCGACATTCTGAACACTGAAGCTTTCTTT. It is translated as CASSSDILNTEAFF.

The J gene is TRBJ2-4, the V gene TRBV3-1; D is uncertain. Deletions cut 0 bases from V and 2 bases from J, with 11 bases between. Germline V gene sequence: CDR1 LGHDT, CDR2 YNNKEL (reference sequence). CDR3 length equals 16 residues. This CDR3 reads CASSQEVELTKNIQYF. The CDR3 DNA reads TGTGCCAGCAGCCAAGAAGTCGAACTAACCAAAAACATTCAGTACTTC.

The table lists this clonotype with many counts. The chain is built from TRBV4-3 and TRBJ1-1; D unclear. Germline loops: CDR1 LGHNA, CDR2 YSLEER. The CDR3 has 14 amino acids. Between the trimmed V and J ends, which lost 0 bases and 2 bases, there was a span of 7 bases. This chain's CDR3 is CASSQDGSNTEAFF. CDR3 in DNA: TGCGCCAGCAGCCAAGACGGATCAAACACTGAAGCTTTCTTT.

The DNA for the CDR3 is TGTGCCAGCAGCTTAAAACTGCCAGCTGAATATGGCTACACCTTC. Translating gives CASSLKLPAEYGYTF. The rearrangement links TRBV7-2 to TRBJ1-2; no firm D call. V was clipped by 2 bases and J by 5 bases, with 15 bases between them. The CDR3 has 15 amino acids. CDR1 and CDR2 (germline): SGHTA, FQGNSA.